The 16 T cell receptor beta chains below all came from one sample that was sequenced in a study of memory CD4+ T cells and cytomegalovirus serostatus. Single viable CD3+CD4+CD8-CD45RO+ cells were sorted as the memory CD4+ T cells. Sequencing was performed with immunoSEQ multiplex PCR; in TCRdb, only in-frame clones are kept and a portion is missing. This sample has about 42,000 clones, with around 78% found just once. The sequenced sample was memory CD4+ T cells from blood. Receptors were obtained from an adult in good health and CMV-seronegative.

V is TRBV4-1 and J is TRBJ2-7; 7 nucleotides align to TRBD1. The J segment lost 1 base and the V segment lost 4 bases, leaving 4 bases of the junction unmatched. This CDR3 has 14 residues. CDR1 is MGHRA, CDR2 YSYEKL, per germline. In DNA, the CDR3 is TGCGCCAGCAGCCCTTGGGACAGATCCTACGAGCAGTACTTC. As protein: CASSPWDRSYEQYF.

The rearrangement uses TRBV11-2 and TRBJ1-1; D is unclear. Germline-derived CDR1 and CDR2 are SGHAT and FQNNGV. This CDR3 is built from 14 residues. The V gene lost 6 bases and the J gene lost 4 bases, with 15 bases spanning the gap. This CDR3 reads CASRVTGRRTEAFF. CDR3 nucleotides: TGTGCCAGCAGAGTTACGGGGAGGCGCACTGAAGCTTTCTTT.

This chain connects TRBV2 to TRBJ2-5; no firm D call. Germline V gene lookup returns CDR1 SNHLY and CDR2 FYNNEI. V was clipped by 2 bases and J by 4 bases, with 11 bases between them. This CDR3 comprises 14 residues. The CDR3 spells CASSEKGSPETQYF. DNA of the CDR3: TGTGCCAGCAGTGAAAAAGGTAGTCCAGAGACCCAGTACTTC.

The V and J genes are TRBV18 and TRBJ2-5, with 9 bases lining up with TRBD1. Judging by the DNA end, TRBJ2-7 fits better; the J call may be wrong. Germline CDR1 KGHSH, CDR2 LQKENI. This CDR3 contains 17 residues. CDR3 region: CASSPKMPGQGSYEQYF. CDR3 in DNA: TGTGCCAGCTCACCCAAAATGCCGGGACAGGGTAGCTACGAGCAGTACTTC.

The J gene is TRBJ2-1, the V gene TRBV10-3; TRBD1 might be the D (6 bases). Germline-derived CDR1 and CDR2 are ENHRY and SYGVKD. Trimming removed 6 bases at V and 5 bases at J, with 11 bases between. The CDR3 extends over 13 amino acids. The CDR3, as DNA: TGTGCCATCAGGACGGACAGTGACAATGAGCAGTTCTTC. Its translation: CAIRTDSDNEQFF.

The genes are TRBV14 and TRBJ1-1; D not certain. The germline gives CDR1 SGHDN, CDR2 FVKESK. The CDR3 extends over 10 amino acids. V shed 1 base and J shed 7 bases, with 1 base lying between them. CDR3 nucleotides: TGTGCCAGCAGCCAAGTTGAAGCTTTCTTT. Translating it yields CASSQVEAFF.

The CDR3 nucleotides read TGTGCCAGCAGCCCCCCAGGGACAGGGGTCGAGACCCAGTACTTC. This codes for CASSPPGTGVETQYF. This chain joins TRBV25-1 and TRBJ2-5, with TRBD1 identical over 10 bases. With V trimmed by 6 bases and J by 5 bases, 9 bases remained unmatched. The CDR3 consists of 15 residues. Germline V gives CDR1 MGHDK, CDR2 SYGVNS.

The V call is TRBV6-5, the J call TRBJ1-2, with a possible D match to TRBD1 (5 bases). The CDR3 is made up of 12 amino acids. V gave up 7 bases and J gave up 8 bases, with 14 bases separating them. Germline CDR1 reads MNHEY; CDR2 reads SVGAGI. CDR3 nucleotide sequence: TGTGCCAGCACCAGACCAGGGAACGGCTACACCTTC. This codes for CASTRPGNGYTF.

The DNA for the CDR3 is TGTGCCAGCTCACCACCTTTGCAGTTGCTGGCGTCCACAGATACGCAGTATTTT. It encodes CASSPPLQLLASTDTQYF. This chain connects TRBV18 to TRBJ2-3; the D is unclear. Per germline, CDR1 KGHSH and CDR2 LQKENI. Trimming pared 0 bases from V and 2 bases from J, leaving 18 bases between. There are 18 residues in the CDR3. Full variable domain (outside the CDR3, taken from reference TRBV18 and TRBJ2-3): NAGVMQNPRHLVRRRGQEARLRCSPMKGHSHVYWYRQLPEEGLKFMVYLQKENIIDESGMPKERFSAEFPKEGPSILRIQQVVRGDSAAYFCASSPPLQLLASTDTQYFGPGTRLTVL.

The V call is TRBV5-6, the J call TRBJ1-5; D remains ambiguous. From germline, CDR1 is SGHDT and CDR2 YYEEEE. The CDR3 loop spans 15 amino acids. V lost 0 bases and J lost 5, with 12 bases in between. This CDR3 reads CASSLGYRADQPQHF. The CDR3 DNA reads as TGTGCCAGCAGCTTGGGCTATAGGGCTGATCAGCCCCAGCATTTT.

V is TRBV5-1 and J is TRBJ1-1; 10 bases are a match to TRBD1. Germline lookup yields CDR1 SGHRS and CDR2 YFSETQ. The CDR3 is 14 residues long. The J segment lost 5 bases and the V segment lost 3 bases, leaving 4 bases of the junction unmatched. The CDR3 loop is CASSWRTGGTEAFF. DNA for the CDR3: TGCGCCAGCAGCTGGAGGACAGGGGGGACTGAAGCTTTCTTT.

The chain couples TRBV29-1 to TRBJ2-7; D is perhaps TRBD2 (6 bases). Germline V lookup: CDR1 SQVTM, CDR2 ANQGSEA. The CDR3 totals 13 residues. The V end lost 6 bases, the J end lost 6 bases, and 18 bases lay between the germline ends. CDR3 in DNA: TGCAGCGTGGCCGTTAAGGAGGGCGGCGAGCAGTACTTC. Translation: CSVAVKEGGEQYF.

This clone was seen only a few times. V is TRBV18 and J is TRBJ2-5; perhaps TRBD1 as D (6 bases). The V gene lost 6 bases and the J gene lost 2 bases, with 16 bases spanning the gap. The CDR3 loop spans 15 amino acids. Germline CDR1 KGHSH, CDR2 LQKENI. The chain's CDR3 is CASSSDRSGQETQYF. CDR3 DNA sequence: TGTGCCAGCTCGTCCGACAGGTCGGGACAAGAGACCCAGTACTTC.

This rearrangement joins TRBV18 to TRBJ1-3; TRBD1 might be the D (6 bases). Germline V gives CDR1 KGHSH, CDR2 LQKENI. CDR3 length equals 15 residues. Trimming took off 4 bases at V and 2 bases at J, with 12 bases between the two ends. This CDR3 reads CASSLLGQAGNTIYF. For the CDR3, the DNA is TGTGCCAGCTCACTATTGGGACAAGCTGGAAACACCATATATTTT.

The rearrangement joins TRBV7-9 to TRBJ1-2; D may be TRBD1 (6 bases). The CDR3 has 12 residues. Germline values: CDR1 SEHNR, CDR2 FQNEAQ (reference sequence). The ends were cut back, 5 bases at V and 8 bases at J, with 12 bases in the middle. CDR3 in amino acids: CASSTRQVGYTF. The CDR3 DNA sequence: TGTGCCAGCAGCACCCGACAGGTGGGCTACACCTTC.

The chain is built from TRBV5-5 and TRBJ1-5, with no clear D. The ends were cut back, 2 bases at V and 0 bases at J, with 9 bases in the middle. Germline V CDR1 and CDR2: SGHKS, YYEKEE (reference sequence). This CDR3 is built from 15 residues. The CDR3 region has the DNA TGTGCCAGCAGCTTCCAGGTTACTAGCAATCAGCCCCAGCATTTT. Protein sequence: CASSFQVTSNQPQHF. Full variable domain (outside the CDR3, taken from reference TRBV5-5 and TRBJ1-5): DAGVTQSPTHLIKTRGQQVTLRCSPISGHKSVSWYQQVLGQGPQFIFQYYEKEERGRGNFPDRFSARQFPNYSSELNVNALLLGDSALYLCASSFQVTSNQPQHFGDGTRLSIL.